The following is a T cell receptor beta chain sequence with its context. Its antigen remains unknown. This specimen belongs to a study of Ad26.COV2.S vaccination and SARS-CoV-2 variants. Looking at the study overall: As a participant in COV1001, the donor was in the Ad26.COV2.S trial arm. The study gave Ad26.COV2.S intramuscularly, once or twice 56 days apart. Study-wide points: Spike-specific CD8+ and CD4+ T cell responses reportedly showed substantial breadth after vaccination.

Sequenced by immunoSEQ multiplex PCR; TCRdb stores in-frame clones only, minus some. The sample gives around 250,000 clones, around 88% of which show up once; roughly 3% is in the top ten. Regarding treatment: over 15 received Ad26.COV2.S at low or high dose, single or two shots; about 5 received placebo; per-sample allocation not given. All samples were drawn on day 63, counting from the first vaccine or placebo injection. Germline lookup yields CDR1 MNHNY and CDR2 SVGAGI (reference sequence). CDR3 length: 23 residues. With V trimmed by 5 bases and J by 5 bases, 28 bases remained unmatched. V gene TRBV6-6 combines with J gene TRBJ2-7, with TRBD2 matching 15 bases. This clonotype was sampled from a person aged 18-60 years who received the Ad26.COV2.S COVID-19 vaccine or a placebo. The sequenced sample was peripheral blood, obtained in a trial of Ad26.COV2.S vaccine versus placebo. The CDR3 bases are TGTGCCAGCAGTCAACGGTACCACAGGGTAGGCCAAGGACTAGCGGGAGGGGACCACGAGCAGTACGTC. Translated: CASSQRYHRVGQGLAGGDHEQYV.